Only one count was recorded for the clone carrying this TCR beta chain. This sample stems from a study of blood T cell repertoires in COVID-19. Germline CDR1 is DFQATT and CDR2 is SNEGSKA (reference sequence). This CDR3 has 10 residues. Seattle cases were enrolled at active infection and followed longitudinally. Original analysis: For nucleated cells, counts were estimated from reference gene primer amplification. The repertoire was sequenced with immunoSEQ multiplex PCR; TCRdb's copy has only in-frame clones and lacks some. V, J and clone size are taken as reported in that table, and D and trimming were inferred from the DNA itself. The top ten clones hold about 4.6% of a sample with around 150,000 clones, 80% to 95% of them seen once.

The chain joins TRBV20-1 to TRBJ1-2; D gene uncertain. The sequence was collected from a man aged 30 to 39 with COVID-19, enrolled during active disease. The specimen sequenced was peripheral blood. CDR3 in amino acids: CSGNNYGYTF. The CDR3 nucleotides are TGCAGCGGGAACAACTATGGCTACACCTTC.